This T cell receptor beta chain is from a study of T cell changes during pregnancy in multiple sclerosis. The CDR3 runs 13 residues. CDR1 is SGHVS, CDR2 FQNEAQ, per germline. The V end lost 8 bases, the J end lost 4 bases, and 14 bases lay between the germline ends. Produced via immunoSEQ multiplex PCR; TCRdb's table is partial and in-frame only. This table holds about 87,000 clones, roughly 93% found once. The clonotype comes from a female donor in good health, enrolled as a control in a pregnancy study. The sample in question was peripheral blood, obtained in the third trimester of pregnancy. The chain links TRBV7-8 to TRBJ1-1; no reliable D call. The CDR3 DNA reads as TGTGCCAGCTGTTGGGCCCCAGGCACTGAAGCTTTCTTT. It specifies CASCWAPGTEAFF.